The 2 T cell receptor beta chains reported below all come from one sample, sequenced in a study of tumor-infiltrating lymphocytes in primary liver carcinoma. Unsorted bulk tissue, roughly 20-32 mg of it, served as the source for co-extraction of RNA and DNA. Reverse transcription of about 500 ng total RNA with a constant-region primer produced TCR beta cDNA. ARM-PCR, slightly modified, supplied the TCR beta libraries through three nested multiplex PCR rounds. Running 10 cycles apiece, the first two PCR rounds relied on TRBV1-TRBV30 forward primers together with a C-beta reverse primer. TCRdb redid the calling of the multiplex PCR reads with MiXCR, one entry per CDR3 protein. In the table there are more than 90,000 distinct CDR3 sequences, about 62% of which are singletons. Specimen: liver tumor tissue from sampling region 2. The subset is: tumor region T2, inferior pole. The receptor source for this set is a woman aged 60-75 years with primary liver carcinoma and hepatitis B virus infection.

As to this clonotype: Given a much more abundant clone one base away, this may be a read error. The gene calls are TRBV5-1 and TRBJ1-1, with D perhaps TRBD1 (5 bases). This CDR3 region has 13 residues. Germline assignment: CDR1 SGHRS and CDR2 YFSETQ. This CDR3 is CTSKDQQETEAFF. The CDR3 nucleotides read TGCACCAGCAAGGACCAACAGGAAACTGAAGCTTTCTTT. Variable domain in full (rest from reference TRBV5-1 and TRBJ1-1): KAGVTQTPRYLIKTRGQQVTLSCSPISGHRSVSWYQQTPGQGLQFLFEYFSETQRNKGNFPGRFSGRQFSNSRSEMNVSTLELGDSALYLCTSKDQQETEAFFGQGTRLTVV.

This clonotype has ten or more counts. The CDR3 DNA is TGCAGCATCCAAGGGGTTAGCGGTGGGGCCAACGTCCTGACTTTC. Protein product: CSIQGVSGGANVLTF. The rearrangement uses TRBV29-1 and TRBJ2-6; D perhaps matches TRBD2 (6 bases). The ends were cut back, 8 bases at V and 3 bases at J, with 17 bases in the middle. Germline V gives CDR1 SQVTM, CDR2 ANQGSEA. The CDR3 sequence is 15 residues long.